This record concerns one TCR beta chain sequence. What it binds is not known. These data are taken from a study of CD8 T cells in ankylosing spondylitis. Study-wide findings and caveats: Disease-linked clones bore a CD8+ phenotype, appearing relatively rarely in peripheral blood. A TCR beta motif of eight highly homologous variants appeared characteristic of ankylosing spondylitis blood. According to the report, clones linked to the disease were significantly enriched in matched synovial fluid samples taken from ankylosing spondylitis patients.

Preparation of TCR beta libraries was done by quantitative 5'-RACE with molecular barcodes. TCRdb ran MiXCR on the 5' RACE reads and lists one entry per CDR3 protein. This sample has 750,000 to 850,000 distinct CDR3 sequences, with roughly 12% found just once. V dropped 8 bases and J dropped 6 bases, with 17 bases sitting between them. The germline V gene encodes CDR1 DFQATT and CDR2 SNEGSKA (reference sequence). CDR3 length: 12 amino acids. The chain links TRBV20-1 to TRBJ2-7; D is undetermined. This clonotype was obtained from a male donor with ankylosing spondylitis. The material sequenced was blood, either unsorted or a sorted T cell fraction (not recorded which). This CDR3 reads CSSHHPWGEQYF. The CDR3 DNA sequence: TGCAGTTCCCACCACCCATGGGGCGAGCAGTACTTC.